The clone carrying this T cell receptor beta chain was seen only a few times. As yet, its antigen is unknown. The data stem from a study of beta chain features in type 1 diabetes. Trimming removed 3 bases at V and 2 bases at J, with 13 bases between. The germline gives CDR1 MGHDK, CDR2 SYGVNS. This CDR3 contains 15 residues. Donors contributed one heparinised blood draw apiece, averaging about 100 mL. As every portion of the isolated RNA was reverse transcribed, the sequencing read expressed TCRB transcripts. Sequencing used immunoSEQ multiplex PCR; TCRdb keeps in-frame clones, though not all of them. Seen here are about 210,000 clones, approximately 10% observed once, and the top ten hold 1% to 1.5%. Notes on the study in general: Whether TCRB rearrangement is influenced by HLA type was left unresolved in this analysis.

This sequence originates from a young man in good health. The sample was central memory CD4+ T cells from blood. The V gene is TRBV25-1, the J gene TRBJ1-2; D perhaps matches TRBD1 (5 bases). In DNA, the CDR3 is TGTGCCAGCAGTGACCGAATTGCAGGGAACTATGGCTACACCTTC. It specifies CASSDRIAGNYGYTF.